This record looks at one TCR beta chain sequence and its context. The antigen is not known. TCRdb called the reads again in MiXCR, with one record for every CDR3 protein. Found here are 40,000 to 60,000 distinct CDR3 sequences, under 25% of them singletons; the top ten hold 70% to 90%. The sample comes from a study of T cell repertoires in cytomegalovirus infection. As for the study in general: Public TCR beta signatures indicated both CMV infection and matching HLA type.

Germline V gene data show CDR1 as MNHNY and CDR2 as SVGAGI (reference sequence). V was shortened by 7 bases and J by 9 bases, with 13 bases between the two germline ends. There are 12 residues in the CDR3. Study-wide results and limits: HLA-C-restricted, CMV-specific TCR beta clonotypes were dominant ex vivo.

The gene calls are TRBV6-6 and TRBJ2-1; D is perhaps TRBD2 (6 bases). The sequence came from a human donor in good health (CMV status not recorded). Some clones in this sample may be carry-over from other donors' samples. The source was CD8+ T cells from cultured PBMCs, collected from culture after CMV antigen stimulation. In DNA, the CDR3 is TGTGCCAGCATAAAACGGGGGATTGAGCAGTTCTTC. It translates to CASIKRGIEQFF.